This T cell receptor beta chain was observed in a study of blood T cell repertoires in COVID-19. The wider study: Italy, Spain and the United States were the sources of the convalescent and acute COVID-19 samples. PBMCs, B-cell-depleted T cells, or T cells provided the cDNA or gDNA that made up the material.

The germline V and J ends were trimmed by 0 bases and 4 bases, with 13 bases remaining between them. The CDR3 contains 15 residues. In germline, CDR1 is SGHRS, CDR2 YFSETQ. Authors' processing steps: Counts of nucleated cells, estimated from reference gene primer amplification, were obtained. Libraries were prepared by immunoSEQ multiplex PCR; TCRdb keeps only in-frame clonotypes and omits some of them. V and J calls plus clone size are reproduced from that table; the DNA served to infer D and trimming. The table shows 100,000 to 110,000 clones, with less than 90% occurring only once. This clone was seen a single time.

Sequenced sample: peripheral blood. This clonotype originated in a young man in a cohort sampled during active COVID-19. The rearrangement joins TRBV5-1 to TRBJ1-1, with D unclear. CDR3 nucleotides: TGCGCCAGCAGCTTGGAACGGGGAGTGAGCACTGAAGCTTTCTTT. This encodes CASSLERGVSTEAFF.